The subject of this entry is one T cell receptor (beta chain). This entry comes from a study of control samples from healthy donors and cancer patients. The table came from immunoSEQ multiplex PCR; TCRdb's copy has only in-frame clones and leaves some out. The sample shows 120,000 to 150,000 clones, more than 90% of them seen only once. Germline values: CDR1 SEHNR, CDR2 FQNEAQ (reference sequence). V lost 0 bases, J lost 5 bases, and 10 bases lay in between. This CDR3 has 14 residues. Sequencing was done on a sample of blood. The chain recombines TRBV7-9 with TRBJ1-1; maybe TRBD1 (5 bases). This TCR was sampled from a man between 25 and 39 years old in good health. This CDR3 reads CASSLAGAQTEAFF. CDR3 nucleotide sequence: TGTGCCAGCAGCTTAGCAGGGGCGCAAACTGAAGCTTTCTTT. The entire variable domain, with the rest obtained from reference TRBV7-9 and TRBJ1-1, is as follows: DTGVSQNPRHKITKRGQNVTFRCDPISEHNRLYWYRQTLGQGPEFLTYFQNEAQLEKSRLLSDRFSAERPKGSFSTLEIQRTEQGDSAMYLCASSLAGAQTEAFFGQGTRLTVV.